The T cell receptor beta chain described here comes from a study of OX40 agonist ivuxolimab in advanced cancers. Study-level background: Three partial responders included one hepatocellular carcinoma patient and two cutaneous melanoma patients.

Blood sampling took place at baseline, cycle 4 day 1, and cycle 7 day 1. Study-wide points: Low levels of normalized T-cell clonal expansion also appeared in some nonresponders.

Details on this clone: Its antigen is still unknown.

V lost 3 bases and J lost 9, with 15 bases in between. The length of the CDR3 is 14 residues. Germline V gene data show CDR1 as SEHNR and CDR2 as FQNEAQ (reference sequence). Produced via immunoSEQ multiplex PCR; TCRdb's table is partial and in-frame only. The sample yields roughly 73,000 clones, just under 90% seen once. The clonotype originates from an adult with an advanced solid tumor such as melanoma, head and neck, liver or kidney cancer. Source: CD4+ or CD8+ T cells sorted from blood, taken in a trial of the OX40 agonist ivuxolimab. The rearrangement links TRBV7-9 to TRBJ2-1; possibly TRBD1 or TRBD2 for D (5 bases each). DNA of the CDR3: TGTGCCAGCAGCTTTAGTTGGGGGTCGGGTGAGCAGTTCTTC. Protein sequence: CASSFSWGSGEQFF.